Following are 18 T cell receptor beta chains from one sample sequenced in a study of Ad26.COV2.S vaccination and SARS-CoV-2 variants. Method: immunoSEQ multiplex PCR; TCRdb's copy keeps in-frame clones and lacks some. The sample lists 320,000 or so clones; almost 90% were seen once. Stated treatment: some 20 received Ad26.COV2.S at low or high dose, single or two shots; about 5 received placebo; per-sample allocation not given. Day 63 after the first vaccine or placebo injection was the time point for sampling. The sample consisted of peripheral blood, taken in a trial of Ad26.COV2.S vaccine versus placebo. These receptor sequences come from a person between 18 and 65 years old who received the Ad26.COV2.S COVID-19 vaccine or a placebo.

This clone appeared once. The chain uses TRBV18 and TRBJ1-2; a possible D gene is TRBD1 (6 bases). This CDR3 has 17 residues. Trimming removed 3 bases from V and 0 bases from J, with 17 bases in between. From germline, CDR1 is KGHSH and CDR2 LQKENI. The CDR3 nucleotides read TGTGCCAGCTCACCGAGGTTAGGGGGACTATCTAACTATGGCTACACCTTC. It yields the protein CASSPRLGGLSNYGYTF.

The CDR3 loop is CASSPGDRVKDQPQHF. CDR3 sequence (DNA): TGTGCCAGCAGCCCGGGGGACAGGGTAAAGGATCAGCCCCAGCATTTT. The chain is built from TRBV6-2 or TRBV6-3 and TRBJ1-5; 9 nucleotides line up with TRBD1. Germline V lookup: CDR1 MNHEY, CDR2 SVGEGT. The ends lost 6 bases at V and 5 bases at J; junction bases unmatched: 11. The CDR3 loop spans 16 amino acids.

This chain joins TRBV7-2 and TRBJ1-1; D call uncertain. Germline V gene data show CDR1 as SGHTA and CDR2 as FQGNSA. This CDR3 contains 13 residues. V was pared by 5 bases and J by 2 bases, with 9 bases between. The DNA for the CDR3 is TGTGCCAGCAGCCGCAGATATAACACTGAAGCTTTCTTT. This sequence encodes CASSRRYNTEAFF.

The chain is built from TRBV12-3 or TRBV12-4 and TRBJ1-6; D uncertain. Trimming took off 2 bases at V and 5 bases at J, with 1 base between the two ends. The CDR3 length is 12 residues. The CDR3, as DNA: TGTGCCAGCAGTTTAAATAATTCACCCCTCCACTTT. Translated: CASSLNNSPLHF.

The sample holds a few counts of this clone. V usage is TRBV7-9 and J usage is TRBJ1-1; weak D call: TRBD1 (6 bases). There are 12 residues in the CDR3. With 7 bases removed from V and 5 bases from J, the gap between germline ends came to 11 bases. Germline V lookup: CDR1 SEHNR, CDR2 FQNEAQ (reference sequence). DNA for the CDR3: TGTGCCAGCATCCAAGGGGGGACTGAAGCTTTCTTT. Protein sequence: CASIQGGTEAFF.

The chain has TRBV3-1 (or the pseudogene TRBV3-2) and TRBJ2-4; a weak D match, TRBD2 (6 bases). The CDR3 covers 18 residues. Deletions cut 1 base from V and 2 bases from J, with 18 bases between. Germline assignment: CDR1 LGHDT and CDR2 YNNKEL (reference sequence). The CDR3 DNA follows: TGTGCCAGCAGCCAAGCTCCGCGGGACCGGTACTCCAAAAACATTCAGTACTTC. Translated: CASSQAPRDRYSKNIQYF.

The chain carries TRBV5-6 and TRBJ1-1; a weak D match, TRBD1 (5 bases). This CDR3 is built from 15 residues. Germline V gene sequence: CDR1 SGHDT, CDR2 YYEEEE. V was clipped by 0 bases and J by 4 bases, with 13 bases between them. CDR3 nucleotide sequence: TGTGCCAGCAGCTTGGCTCCGGGTGGGGGCACTGAAGCTTTCTTT. Residues: CASSLAPGGGTEAFF.

The CDR3 loop is CASSVPRDSSETQYF. CDR3 coding DNA: TGTGCCAGCAGCGTACCGAGGGACAGTTCGGAGACCCAGTACTTC. The chain is built from TRBV9 and TRBJ2-5, with 7 nucleotides matching TRBD1. With V trimmed by 1 base and J by 5 bases, 8 bases remained unmatched. The CDR3 loop spans 15 amino acids. Germline values: CDR1 SGDLS, CDR2 YYNGEE.

The chain employs TRBV5-6 and TRBJ1-2; the D is unclear. Trimming shortened V by 0 bases and J by 9 bases, and 6 bases separated the two germline ends. The CDR3 consists of 11 residues. The germline V gene has CDR1 SGHDT and CDR2 YYEEEE. CDR3 sequence (DNA): TGTGCCAGCAGCTTGGACGTCAGCTACACCTTC. Translation gives CASSLDVSYTF.

This chain uses TRBV6-5 with TRBJ1-6; D possibly corresponds to TRBD1 (5 bases). The V gene lost 8 bases and the J gene lost 7 bases, with 15 bases spanning the gap. Germline loops: CDR1 MNHEY, CDR2 SVGAGI. The CDR3 extends over 14 amino acids. As DNA, the CDR3 is TGTGCCAGCTGTCTGGGACTGAAGAATTCACCCCTCCACTTT. This codes for CASCLGLKNSPLHF.

J is TRBJ1-2 and V is TRBV7-2; D is unresolved. The CDR3 is 15 residues long. CDR1 is SGHTA, CDR2 FQGNSA, per germline. The V end was cut by 3 bases, the J end by 3 bases, with 14 bases between. The CDR3 loop reads CASSFGPRMDYGYTF. The CDR3 DNA sequence: TGTGCCAGCAGCTTCGGACCCAGAATGGACTATGGCTACACCTTC.

CDR3 region: CASSMTVSSYNEQFF. In DNA, the CDR3 is TGTGCCAGCAGCATGACAGTTTCCTCCTACAATGAGCAGTTCTTC. The chain couples TRBV5-4 to TRBJ2-1, with D possibly TRBD1 on 5 matching bases. The CDR3 spans 15 residues. CDR1 is SGHNT, CDR2 YYREEE, per germline (reference sequence). Trimming stripped 4 bases from V and 0 bases from J, with 11 bases between.

The chain combines TRBV9 with TRBJ2-2; 12 nucleotides align to TRBD2. V trimming: 0 bases; J trimming: 6 bases; junction bases outside the gene matches: 6. Germline V gene sequence: CDR1 SGDLS, CDR2 YYNGEE. This CDR3 spans 17 amino acids. The CDR3 nucleotides read TGTGCCAGCAGCGTAGGACTAGCGGGAGCGATTTCCGGGGAGCTGTTTTTT. Translation: CASSVGLAGAISGELFF.

The table lists this clone with a count of one. The chain carries TRBV9 and TRBJ1-5; the D gene is possibly TRBD1 (5 bases). The CDR3 is 13 residues long. V gave up 4 bases and J gave up 7 bases, with 12 bases separating them. In germline, CDR1 is SGDLS, CDR2 YYNGEE. CDR3 sequence: CASSPLGEQPQHF. The CDR3 coding sequence is TGTGCCAGCAGCCCACTGGGGGAACAGCCCCAGCATTTT.

J is TRBJ2-1 and V is TRBV5-4; 9 bases map to TRBD1. Trimming removed 1 base from V and 4 bases from J; junction bases left unmatched: 6. CDR3 length: 16 amino acids. Germline V gene sequence: CDR1 SGHNT, CDR2 YYREEE (reference sequence). The chain's CDR3 is CASSLPEGQGYNEQFF. In nucleotides, the CDR3 is TGTGCCAGCAGCTTGCCGGAGGGACAGGGATACAATGAGCAGTTCTTC. The complete variable domain, with remaining parts taken from reference TRBV5-4 and TRBJ2-1, reads ETGVTQSPTHLIKTRGQQVTLRCSSQSGHNTVSWYQQALGQGPQFIFQYYREEENGRGNFPPRFSGLQFPNYSSELNVNALELDDSALYLCASSLPEGQGYNEQFFGPGTRLTVL.

The chain links TRBV10-3 to TRBJ1-1, with 8 positions matching TRBD1. The ends lost 6 bases at V and 3 bases at J; junction bases unmatched: 6. Germline V gene lookup returns CDR1 ENHRY and CDR2 SYGVKD. The CDR3 has 14 residues. Written as DNA, the CDR3 is TGTGCCATCAGACAGGGGGGTTCGTACACTGAAGCTTTCTTT. It specifies CAIRQGGSYTEAFF.

V is TRBV5-8 and J is TRBJ2-1; D is possibly TRBD2 (6 bases). CDR1 is SGHTS, CDR2 YDEGEE, per germline. V lost 4 bases, J lost 7 bases, and 24 bases lay in between. CDR3 size: 17 residues. CDR3 DNA sequence: TGTGCCAGCAGCCTACCAGCCCACCCGGCGGGAAATAATGAGCAGTTCTTC. This sequence encodes CASSLPAHPAGNNEQFF.

The chain is built from TRBV6-5 and TRBJ1-2; 7 bases agree with TRBD1. This CDR3 comprises 15 residues. CDR1 MNHEY and CDR2 SVGAGI come from the germline V gene. Germline trimming cut 5 bases from V and 0 bases from J; bases unmatched to any gene: 6. The CDR3 here is CASSRWDSSNYGYTF. As DNA, the CDR3 is TGTGCCAGCAGTAGATGGGACAGTTCTAACTATGGCTACACCTTC.